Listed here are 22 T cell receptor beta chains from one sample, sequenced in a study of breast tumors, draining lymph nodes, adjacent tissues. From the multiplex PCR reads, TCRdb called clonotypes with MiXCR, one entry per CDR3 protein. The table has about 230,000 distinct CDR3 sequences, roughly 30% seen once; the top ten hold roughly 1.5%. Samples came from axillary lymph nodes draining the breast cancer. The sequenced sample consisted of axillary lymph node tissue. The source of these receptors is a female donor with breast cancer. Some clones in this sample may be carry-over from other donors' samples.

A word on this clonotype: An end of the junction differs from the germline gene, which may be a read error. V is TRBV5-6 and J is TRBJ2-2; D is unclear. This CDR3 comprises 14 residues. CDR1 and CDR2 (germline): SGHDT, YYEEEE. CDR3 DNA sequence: TGCGCCAGCAGCTTGGCGCGGCACACCGGGGAGCTGTTTTTT. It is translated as CASSLARHTGELFF. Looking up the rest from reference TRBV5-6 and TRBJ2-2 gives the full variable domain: DAGVTQSPTHLIKTRGQQVTLRCSPKSGHDTVSWYQQALGQGPQFIFQYYEEEERQRGNFPDRFSGHQFPNYSSELNVNALLLGDSALYLCASSLARHTGELFFGEGSRLTVL.

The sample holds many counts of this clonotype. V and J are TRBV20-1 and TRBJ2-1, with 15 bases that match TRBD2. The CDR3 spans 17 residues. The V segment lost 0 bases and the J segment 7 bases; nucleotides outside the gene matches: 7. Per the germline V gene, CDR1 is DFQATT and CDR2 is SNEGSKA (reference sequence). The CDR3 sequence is CSARDRTSGRGGNEQFF. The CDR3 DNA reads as TGCAGTGCTAGAGATCGGACTAGCGGGAGGGGCGGGAATGAGCAGTTCTTC.

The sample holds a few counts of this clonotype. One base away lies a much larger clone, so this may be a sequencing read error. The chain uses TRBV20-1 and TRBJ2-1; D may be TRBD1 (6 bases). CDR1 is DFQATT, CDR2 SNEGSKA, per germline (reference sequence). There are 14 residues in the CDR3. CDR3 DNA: TGCAGTGCTAGGGAGCAGGGGCCCTACACTGAGCAGTTCTTC. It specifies CSAREQGPYTEQFF.

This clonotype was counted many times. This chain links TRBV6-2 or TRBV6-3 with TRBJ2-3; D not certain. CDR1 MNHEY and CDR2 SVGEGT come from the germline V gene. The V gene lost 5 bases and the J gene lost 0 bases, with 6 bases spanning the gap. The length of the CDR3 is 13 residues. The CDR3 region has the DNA TGTGCCAGCAGTGATTTGAGCACAGATACGCAGTATTTT. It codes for CASSDLSTDTQYF.

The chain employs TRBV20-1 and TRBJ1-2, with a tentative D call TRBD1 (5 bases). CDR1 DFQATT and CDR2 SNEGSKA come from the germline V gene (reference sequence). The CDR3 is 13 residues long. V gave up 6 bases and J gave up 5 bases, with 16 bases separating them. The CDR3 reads CSAHARVPYGYTF. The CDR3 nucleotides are TGCAGTGCACACGCCAGGGTCCCTTATGGCTACACCTTC.

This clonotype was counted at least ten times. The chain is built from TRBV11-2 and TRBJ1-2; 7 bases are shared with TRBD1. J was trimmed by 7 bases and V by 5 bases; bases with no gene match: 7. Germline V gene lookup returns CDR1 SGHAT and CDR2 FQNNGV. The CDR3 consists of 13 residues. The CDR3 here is CASSTDRAGGYTF. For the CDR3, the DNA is TGTGCCAGCAGCACCGACAGGGCTGGTGGCTACACCTTC. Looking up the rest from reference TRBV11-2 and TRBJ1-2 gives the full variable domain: EAGVAQSPRYKIIEKRQSVAFWCNPISGHATLYWYQQILGQGPKLLIQFQNNGVVDDSQLPKDRFSAERLKGVDSTLKIQPAKLEDSAVYLCASSTDRAGGYTFGSGTRLTVV.

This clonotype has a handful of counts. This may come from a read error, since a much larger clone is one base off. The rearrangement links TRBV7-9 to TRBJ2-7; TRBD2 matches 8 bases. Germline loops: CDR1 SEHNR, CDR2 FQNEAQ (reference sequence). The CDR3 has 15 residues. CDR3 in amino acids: CASSSGREEFYEQHF. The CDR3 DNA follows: TGTGCCAGCAGCAGCGGGCGGGAGGAGTTCTACGAGCAGCACTTC.

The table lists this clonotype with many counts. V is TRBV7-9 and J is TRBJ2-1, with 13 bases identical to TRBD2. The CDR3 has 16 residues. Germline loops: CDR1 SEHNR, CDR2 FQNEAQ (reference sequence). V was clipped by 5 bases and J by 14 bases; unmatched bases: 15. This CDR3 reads CASSVDGGLAGNKEFF. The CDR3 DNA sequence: TGTGCCAGCAGCGTGGATGGGGGACTAGCGGGAAATAAGGAGTTCTTC.

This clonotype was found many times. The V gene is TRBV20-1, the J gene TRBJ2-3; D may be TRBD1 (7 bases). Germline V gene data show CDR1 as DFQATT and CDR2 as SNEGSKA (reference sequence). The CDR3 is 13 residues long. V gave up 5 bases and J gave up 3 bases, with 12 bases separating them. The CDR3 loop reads CSAYRGGTDTQYF. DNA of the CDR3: TGCAGTGCTTACAGGGGAGGTACAGATACGCAGTATTTT.

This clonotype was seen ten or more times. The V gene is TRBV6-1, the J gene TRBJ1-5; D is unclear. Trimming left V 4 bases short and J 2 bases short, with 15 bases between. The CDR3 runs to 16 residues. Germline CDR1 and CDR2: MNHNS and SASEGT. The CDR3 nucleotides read TGTGCCAGCAGTGCGGGAGGGCCGGTCGGCAATCAGCCCCAGCATTTT. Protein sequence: CASSAGGPVGNQPQHF.

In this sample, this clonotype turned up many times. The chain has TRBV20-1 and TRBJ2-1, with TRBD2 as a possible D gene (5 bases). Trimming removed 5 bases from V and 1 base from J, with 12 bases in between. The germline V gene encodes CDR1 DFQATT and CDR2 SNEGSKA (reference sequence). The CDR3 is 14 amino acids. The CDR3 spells CSAESLASYNEQFF. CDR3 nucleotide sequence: TGCAGTGCTGAATCATTAGCGTCCTACAATGAGCAGTTCTTC.

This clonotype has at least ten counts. CDR3 loop: CASTRAGGPRETQYF. CDR3 sequence (DNA): TGTGCCAGCACTCGGGCGGGAGGGCCAAGAGAGACCCAGTACTTC. The chain joins TRBV11-2 to TRBJ2-5; 9 nucleotides agree with TRBD2. This CDR3 is built from 15 residues. V lost 7 bases and J lost 4; bases outside the gene matches: 10. Germline V CDR1 and CDR2: SGHAT, FQNNGV.

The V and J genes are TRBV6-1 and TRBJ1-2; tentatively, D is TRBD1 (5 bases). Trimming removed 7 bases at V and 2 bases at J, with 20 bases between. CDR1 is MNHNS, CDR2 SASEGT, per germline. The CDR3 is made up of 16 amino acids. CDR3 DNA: TGTGCCAGCACACTCGACAGCGGATTGCTCAACTATGGCTACACCTTC. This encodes CASTLDSGLLNYGYTF.

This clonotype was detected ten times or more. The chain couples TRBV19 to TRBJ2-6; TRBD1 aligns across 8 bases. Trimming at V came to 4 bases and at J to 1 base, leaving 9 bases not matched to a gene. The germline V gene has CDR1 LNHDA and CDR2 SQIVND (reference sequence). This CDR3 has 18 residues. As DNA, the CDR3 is TGTGCCAGTAGTAAGGTCAGCAGGGGGCTGTCTGGGGCCAACGTCCTGACTTTC. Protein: CASSKVSRGLSGANVLTF.

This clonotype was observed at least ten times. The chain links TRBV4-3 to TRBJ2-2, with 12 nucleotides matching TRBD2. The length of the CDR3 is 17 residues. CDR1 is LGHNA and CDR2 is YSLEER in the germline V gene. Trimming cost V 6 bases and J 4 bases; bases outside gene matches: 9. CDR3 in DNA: TGCGCCAGCAGGCGGACTAGCGGGATAACGGGCACCGGGGAGCTGTTTTTT. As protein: CASRRTSGITGTGELFF.

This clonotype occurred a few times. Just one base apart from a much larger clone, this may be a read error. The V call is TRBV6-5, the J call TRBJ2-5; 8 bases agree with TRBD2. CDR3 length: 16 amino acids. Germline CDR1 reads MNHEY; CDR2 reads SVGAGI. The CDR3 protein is CASSNQRTSSQEAQYF. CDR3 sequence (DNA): TGTGCCAGCAGTAATCAAAGGACTAGCAGCCAAGAGGCCCAGTACTTC.

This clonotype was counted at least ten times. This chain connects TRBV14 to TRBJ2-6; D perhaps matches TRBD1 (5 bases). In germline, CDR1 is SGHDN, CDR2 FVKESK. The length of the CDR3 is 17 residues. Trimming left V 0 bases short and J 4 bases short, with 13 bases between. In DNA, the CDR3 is TGTGCCAGCAGCCAAGATATCTTACAGGCCGGGGCCAACGTCCTGACTTTC. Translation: CASSQDILQAGANVLTF.

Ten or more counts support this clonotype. The CDR3, as DNA: TGCGCCAGCAGCCAAGTTGCGGGACTAGCGGGAGACGAGCAGTACTTC. This encodes CASSQVAGLAGDEQYF. The rearrangement links TRBV4-3 to TRBJ2-7; 14 bases are shared with TRBD2. CDR3 size: 16 residues. Germline loops: CDR1 LGHNA, CDR2 YSLEER. V trimming: 1 base; J trimming: 5 bases; junction bases outside the gene matches: 4.

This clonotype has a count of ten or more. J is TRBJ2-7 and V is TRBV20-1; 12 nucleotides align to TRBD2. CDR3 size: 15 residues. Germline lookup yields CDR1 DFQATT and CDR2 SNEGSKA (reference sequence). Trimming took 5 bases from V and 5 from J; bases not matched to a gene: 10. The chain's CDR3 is CSALPPSGRVNEQYF. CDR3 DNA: TGCAGTGCTCTTCCTCCTAGCGGGAGGGTCAACGAGCAGTACTTC.

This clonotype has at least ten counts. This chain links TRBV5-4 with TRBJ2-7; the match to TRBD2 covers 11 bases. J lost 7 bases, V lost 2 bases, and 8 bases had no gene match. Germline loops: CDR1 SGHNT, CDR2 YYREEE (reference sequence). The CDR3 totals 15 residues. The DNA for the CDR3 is TGTGCCAGCAGCTTTACCCTAGCGGGAGGAGGAGAGCAGTACTTC. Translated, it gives CASSFTLAGGGEQYF.

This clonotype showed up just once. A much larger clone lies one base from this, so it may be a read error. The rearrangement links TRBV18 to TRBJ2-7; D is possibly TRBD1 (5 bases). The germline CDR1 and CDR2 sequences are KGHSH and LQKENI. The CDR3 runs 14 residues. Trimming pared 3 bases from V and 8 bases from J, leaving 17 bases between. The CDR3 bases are TGTGCCAGCTCACCGGGAAAGGGGAAGAACAAGCAGTACTTC. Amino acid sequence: CASSPGKGKNKQYF. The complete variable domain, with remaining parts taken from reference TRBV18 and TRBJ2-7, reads NAGVMQNPRHLVRRRGQEARLRCSPMKGHSHVYWYRQLPEEGLKFMVYLQKENIIDESGMPKERFSAEFPKEGPSILRIQQVVRGDSAAYFCASSPGKGKNKQYFGPGTRLTVT.

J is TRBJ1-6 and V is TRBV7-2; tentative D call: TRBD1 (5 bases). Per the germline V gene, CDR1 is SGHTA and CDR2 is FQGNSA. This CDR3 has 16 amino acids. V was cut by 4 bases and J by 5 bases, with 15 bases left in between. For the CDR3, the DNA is TGTGCCAGCAGCTCTCACCGACAGACGAATAATTCACCCCTCCACTTT. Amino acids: CASSSHRQTNNSPLHF.